This T cell receptor (beta chain) appears in the sequencing data of a study of blood T cell repertoires in COVID-19. Study-wide background: PBMCs, B-cell-depleted T cells, or T cells provided the cDNA or gDNA that made up the material.

With V trimmed by 4 bases and J by 3 bases, 2 bases remained unmatched. CDR3 size: 14 residues. Germline CDR1 and CDR2: SGHDN and FVKESK. While infection was still active, Seattle patients were enrolled and then followed longitudinally. As processed by the authors: Amplification of reference gene primers was used by the study to estimate nucleated cell counts. Clones were read by immunoSEQ multiplex PCR, and TCRdb kept only the in-frame ones, dropping some. Clone size and the V and J calls come from that table; the DNA yielded D and trimming. The sample has about 480,000 clones, approximately 90% seen once.

The chain carries TRBV14 and TRBJ2-7, with 11 bases that match TRBD2. This TCR was sampled from a woman aged 45 to 65 with COVID-19, enrolled during active disease. The specimen was peripheral blood. CDR3 sequence (DNA): TGTGCCAGCAGCCCTGGGACTAGCGGCTACGAGCAGTACTTC. Protein: CASSPGTSGYEQYF.